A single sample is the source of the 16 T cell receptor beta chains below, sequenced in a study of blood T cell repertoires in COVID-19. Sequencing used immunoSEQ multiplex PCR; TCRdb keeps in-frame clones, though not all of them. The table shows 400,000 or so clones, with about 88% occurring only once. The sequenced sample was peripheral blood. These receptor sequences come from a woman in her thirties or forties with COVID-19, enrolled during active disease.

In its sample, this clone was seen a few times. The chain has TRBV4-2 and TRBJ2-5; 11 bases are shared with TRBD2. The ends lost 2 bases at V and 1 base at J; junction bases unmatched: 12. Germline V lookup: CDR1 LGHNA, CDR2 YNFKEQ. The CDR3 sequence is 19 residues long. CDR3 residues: CASSQTGAASGGIQETQYF. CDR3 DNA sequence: TGTGCCAGCAGCCAAACCGGGGCGGCTAGCGGGGGGATCCAAGAGACCCAGTACTTC.

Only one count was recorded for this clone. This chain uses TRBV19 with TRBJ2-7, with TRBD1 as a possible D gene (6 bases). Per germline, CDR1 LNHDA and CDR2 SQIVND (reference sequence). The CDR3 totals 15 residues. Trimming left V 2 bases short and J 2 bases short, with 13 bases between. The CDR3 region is CASSIKGQGTYEQYF. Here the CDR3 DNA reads TGTGCCAGTAGTATAAAGGGGCAGGGGACCTACGAGCAGTACTTC.

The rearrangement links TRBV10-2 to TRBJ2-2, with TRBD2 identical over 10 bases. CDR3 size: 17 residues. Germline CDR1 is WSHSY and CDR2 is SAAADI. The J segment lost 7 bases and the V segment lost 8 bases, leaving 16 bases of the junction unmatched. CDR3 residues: CASRPPGTSVQHGELFF. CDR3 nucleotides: TGCGCCAGCCGCCCTCCGGGGACTAGCGTCCAGCACGGGGAGCTGTTTTTT.

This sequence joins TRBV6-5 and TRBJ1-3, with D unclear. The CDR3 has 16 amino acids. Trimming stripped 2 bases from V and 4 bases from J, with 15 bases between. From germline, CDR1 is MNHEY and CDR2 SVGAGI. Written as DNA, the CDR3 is TGTGCCAGCAGTTACCTGGGCCCGCTACCAGGAAACACCATATATTTT. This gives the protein CASSYLGPLPGNTIYF.

This chain's CDR3 is CASTSRGEGRPNYGYTF. The CDR3 bases are TGTGCCAGCACCTCCCGGGGAGAGGGCCGACCTAACTATGGCTACACCTTC. The rearrangement joins TRBV28 to TRBJ1-2; D remains ambiguous. Per the germline V gene, CDR1 is MDHEN and CDR2 is SYDVKM. The CDR3 extends over 17 amino acids. Deletions cut 7 bases from V and 0 bases from J, with 21 bases between.

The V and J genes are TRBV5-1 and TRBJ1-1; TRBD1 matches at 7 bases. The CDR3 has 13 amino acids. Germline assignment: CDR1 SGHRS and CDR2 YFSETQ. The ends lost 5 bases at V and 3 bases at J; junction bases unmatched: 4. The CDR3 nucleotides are TGCGCCAGCAGGGGACAGTTGGACACTGAAGCTTTCTTT. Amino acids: CASRGQLDTEAFF.

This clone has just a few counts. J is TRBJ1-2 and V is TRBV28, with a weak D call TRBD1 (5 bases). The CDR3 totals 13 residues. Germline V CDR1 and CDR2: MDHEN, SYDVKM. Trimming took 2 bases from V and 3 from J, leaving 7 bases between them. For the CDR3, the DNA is TGTGCCAGCAGTTTAGACAGAGACTATGGCTACACCTTC. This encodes CASSLDRDYGYTF.

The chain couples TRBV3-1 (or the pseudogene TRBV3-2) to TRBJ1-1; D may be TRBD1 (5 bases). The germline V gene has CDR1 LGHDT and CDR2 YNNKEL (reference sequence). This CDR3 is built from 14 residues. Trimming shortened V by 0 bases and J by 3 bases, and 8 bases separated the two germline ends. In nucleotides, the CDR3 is TGTGCCAGCAGCCAAGAAGGGGTGGACACTGAAGCTTTCTTT. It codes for CASSQEGVDTEAFF.

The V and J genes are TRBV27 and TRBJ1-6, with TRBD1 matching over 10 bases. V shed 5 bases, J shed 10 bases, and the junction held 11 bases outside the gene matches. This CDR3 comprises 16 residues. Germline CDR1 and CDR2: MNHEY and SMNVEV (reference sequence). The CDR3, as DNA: TGTGCCAGCAGTCCTTCCTGGACAGGGGGGATCTCACCCCTCCACTTT. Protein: CASSPSWTGGISPLHF.

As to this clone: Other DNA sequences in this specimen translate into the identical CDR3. The CDR3 DNA reads as TGCAGCGTGGAGACAGGGGTCGGTCAGCCCCAGCATTTT. It specifies CSVETGVGQPQHF. The chain has TRBV29-1 and TRBJ1-5; 8 nucleotides align to TRBD1. This CDR3 has 13 amino acids. The germline gives CDR1 SQVTM, CDR2 ANQGSEA. Trimming took 6 bases from V and 6 from J; bases not matched to a gene: 7.

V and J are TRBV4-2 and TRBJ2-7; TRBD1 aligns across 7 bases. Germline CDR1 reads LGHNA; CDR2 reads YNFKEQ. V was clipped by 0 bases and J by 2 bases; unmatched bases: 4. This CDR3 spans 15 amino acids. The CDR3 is CASSQEGGRAYEQYF. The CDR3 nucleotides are TGTGCCAGCAGCCAAGAAGGGGGCAGAGCCTACGAGCAGTACTTC.

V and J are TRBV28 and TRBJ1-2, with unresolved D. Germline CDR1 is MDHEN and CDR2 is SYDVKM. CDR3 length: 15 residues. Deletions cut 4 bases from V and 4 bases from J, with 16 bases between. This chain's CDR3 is CASSSRARGFYGYTF. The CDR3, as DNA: TGTGCCAGCAGTTCCCGGGCCAGAGGGTTCTATGGCTACACCTTC.

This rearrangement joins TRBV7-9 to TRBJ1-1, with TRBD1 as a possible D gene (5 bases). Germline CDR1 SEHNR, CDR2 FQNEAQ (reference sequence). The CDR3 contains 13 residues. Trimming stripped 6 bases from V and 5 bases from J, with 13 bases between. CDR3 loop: CASRSVRVTEAFF. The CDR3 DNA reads TGTGCCAGCAGATCCGTCAGGGTGACTGAAGCTTTCTTT. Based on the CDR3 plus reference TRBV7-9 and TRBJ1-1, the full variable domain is DTGVSQNPRHKITKRGQNVTFRCDPISEHNRLYWYRQTLGQGPEFLTYFQNEAQLEKSRLLSDRFSAERPKGSFSTLEIQRTEQGDSAMYLCASRSVRVTEAFFGQGTRLTVV.

CDR3 residues: CASSSRDGTEAFF. CDR3 DNA: TGTGCCAGCAGTTCCAGGGATGGCACTGAAGCTTTCTTT. The chain combines TRBV6-1 with TRBJ1-1; D possibly corresponds to TRBD1 (5 bases). The CDR3 has 13 amino acids. Trimming cost V 5 bases and J 4 bases, with 11 bases left between them. Per the germline V gene, CDR1 is MNHNS and CDR2 is SASEGT.

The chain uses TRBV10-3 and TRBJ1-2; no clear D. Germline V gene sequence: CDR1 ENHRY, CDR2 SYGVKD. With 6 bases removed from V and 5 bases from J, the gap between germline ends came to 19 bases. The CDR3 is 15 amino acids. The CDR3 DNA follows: TGTGCCATCAGGTTAACGGGTATAGGCCCTTATGGCTACACCTTC. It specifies CAIRLTGIGPYGYTF.

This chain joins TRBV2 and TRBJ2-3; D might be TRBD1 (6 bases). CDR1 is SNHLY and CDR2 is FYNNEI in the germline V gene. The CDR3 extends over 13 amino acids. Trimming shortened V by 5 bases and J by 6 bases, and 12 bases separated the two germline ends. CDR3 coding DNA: TGTGCCAGCAGTCCCTCTCAGGGGGATACGCAGTATTTT. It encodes CASSPSQGDTQYF.